This TCR beta chain came from a study of cytomegalovirus exposure and HLA in healthy donors (dated by TCRdb to 2017 to 2019). In the study overall: An earlier analysis of approximately 640 of the donors reported approximately 300 Gb of sequence data and around 110 million unique TCR beta sequences from 190 million or so T cells. Around 330 gigabases of sequencing data and 70 million to 95 million unique TCR sequences made up an early release that covered nearly 650 HLA-typed donors. The genetic ancestry cluster associated with self-reported Caucasian donors included around four fifths of the roughly 400 genotyped donors. The aim of the study was to test whether cataloging public T cell receptors could identify signatures of past pathogen exposure. The study used immunosequencing to profile the T cell repertoires of several hundred subjects and linked those repertoires to cytomegalovirus serostatus. A separate validation cohort of roughly 120 different subjects was used in addition to the 666-subject first cohort. To predict cytomegalovirus infection status, the study brought together high-throughput TCR immunosequencing, statistical association of individual TCRs with disease status, and machine learning. A later analysis re-examined previously published TCR beta repertoires from roughly 650 donors and added high-resolution HLA genotyping to investigate patterns of TCR occurrence. In the later analysis, no new phenotypic data were used to find candidate immune exposures; instead, reliance was placed on TCR beta sequences and their occurrence across donors. An earlier analysis of 450 to 750 of the donors used high-throughput TCR beta sequencing to judge whether each TCR beta V gene segment behaved as functional or pseudogenic. Donor age, sex, ethnicity and CMV serostatus were compiled alongside the repertoire data. In a later genetic analysis, genome-wide SNP genotypes for 398 of the 666 donors were used, and that subset was treated as a discovery cohort. Every discovery cohort repertoire had been produced on one sequencing platform. Both class I and class II loci were covered by HLA typing, at four-digit resolution. Typing coverage varied by locus: roughly 620-630 donors for A, B, C, DRB1 and DQB1; more than 500 for DQA1; around 570 for DPA1; about 450 for DPB1. About five DR-DQ haplotypes were handled as single units for association and clustering because linkage in the cohort was strong. Among some 400 genotyped donors of the cohort, an average of about 220,000 unique TCR beta nucleotide sequences was sequenced per donor, of which about 18% were non-productive.

As concerns this clone: It lacks a known antigen. No per-base quality is available; no much larger clone lies one base away.

The cohort comprised 710 or so healthy bone marrow donors. At the time of sampling, every cohort member was nominally healthy, though immune exposures that went unrecorded were likely present. The donor was CMV seropositive and was included in the group of approximately 300 seropositive cohort members. Every donor gave a peripheral blood sample, and the peripheral blood mononuclear cells from that sample were used for TCR beta sequencing. The Qiagen DNeasy Blood Extraction Kit was used to extract genomic DNA from the blood cell samples. Library construction relied on the immunoSEQ multiplex PCR assay. A mixture of 60 forward primers for TCR Vbeta segments and 13 reverse primers for TCR Jbeta segments was used in the multiplex PCR. The CDR3 region of rearranged TCR beta genes was amplified from genomic DNA by a multiplex PCR assay. The amplified TCR beta libraries were sequenced on the Illumina HiSeq System as 87-base-pair reads. The authors' analysis ran thus. Across the 670 or so repertoires, a later analysis counted 75 million to 90 million unique TCR beta chains, approximately 10 million of which were shared by at least two donors. A nearest-neighbor algorithm error-corrected the raw reads and collapsed the reads into unique sequences, merging closely related sequences to remove PCR and sequencing errors. CDR3 sequences were aligned to IMGT reference sequences to assign V, D and J gene segments. For a sequence to be retained, at least a six-nucleotide match to both a V gene segment and a J gene segment was required. A rearrangement was called productive if the CDR3 had no stop codons and remained in frame with V and J, and every other rearrangement was called non-productive. CDR3 was defined by IMGT convention, running from the second conserved V-encoded cysteine to the conserved J-encoded phenylalanine. Sequences without an unambiguous match to a single V gene segment were excluded from the earlier analysis of 450 to 650 of the donors. An earlier analysis of 550 to 650 of the donors classified V segments as functional when productive rearrangements were above 56.7% and as segregating when the standard deviation between donors was above 5%. A statistical classification framework was developed to diagnose cytomegalovirus status using the catalog of TCR beta chain sequences. In a later analysis, V and J genes were assigned by comparing TCR nucleotide sequences against IMGT/GENE-DB human TR gene sequences. A later analysis assigned CDR3 sequences and most-parsimonious VDJ recombination scenarios with the TCRdist pipeline. In a later analysis, each TCR beta chain was defined by its CDR3 amino acid sequence together with its V-gene family, and reads lacking a unique V-gene family were excluded. A later analysis removed several hundred highly shared, low-generation-probability nucleotide sequences to deal with suspected cross-contamination and a sequencing artifact. For each public chain, a later analysis derived a clonal expansion index from normalized ranks of inferred template counts within each repertoire. Generation probabilities in a later analysis came from a VDJ recombination model fitted to out-of-frame rearrangements, and those results were checked against IGoR. In a later analysis, TCR-TCR, TCR-HLA and TCR-CMV co-occurrence was scored with hypergeometric tests, and a repertoire-size bias correction was applied to TCR pairs. In a later analysis, false discovery rates were estimated by permuting HLA or CMV assignments 20 times. In a later analysis, co-occurring TCRs were grouped using DBSCAN, with TCRdist sequence similarity added in when clustering inside HLA-allele-positive subsets. Co-occurrence clustering excluded repertoires with fewer than 30,000 or more than 120,000 public chains, plus five with anomalous nucleotide sharing. TCRdb stores this immuneACCESS table with in-frame sequences only. Part of the clones is absent; in the studies checked, under half of the shortfall reflects unresolved V genes, and no reason is known for the rest. The D gene and trimming were derived from the DNA, and the V and J assignments and clone size from that table. In this sample the table shows nearly 300,000 clones, roughly 90% of which occur a single time. The ten largest clones add up to roughly 4% of the sample.

The CDR3 runs 16 amino acids, cysteine and phenylalanine included. The retained sequence is limited to the CDR3, 48 bases, with the frame set at the first base. CDR1 MGHRA and CDR2 YSYEKL were looked up in the germline V gene. At the junction V is shortened by 3 bases and J by 0 bases, with 12 bases in between. Study-wide conclusions, independent of this receptor: In a later analysis, TCR association rates were found to vary across HLA loci, with the most associated TCRs seen for DRB1 alleles and the fewest for HLA-C alleles. The authors suggested that the approach could potentially be generalized to other disease states and immunological phenotypes. The cohort was sequenced for TCR beta chains only, and without alpha or paired-chain data the features that could be detected were limited. An association between a missense DCLRE1C variant and V-gene and J-gene trimming of TCR beta chains was found in a later genetic analysis and replicated in an independent cohort. CMV serostatus was the only immune exposure information available for the cohort. Most TCR sequences were seen in very few donors, while some public TCRs were found in many individuals. A later genetic analysis reported fewer N-insertions in productive TCRs among donors in an Asian-associated ancestry cluster than the roughly 690-donor mean. Most CMV-associated TCR beta chains appeared to be HLA-restricted in a later analysis, and the HLA associations seemed to be driven largely by CMV exposure. The earlier analysis of 450 to 700 of the donors excluded roughly 17 rarely observed V segments, including chromosome 9 orphons, because counts were too low. When HLA alleles, especially DR and DQ, strongly co-occurred, TCR associations were difficult to assign to individual alleles. In vitro tests confirmed that three of the cytomegalovirus-associated TCR beta chains recognize cytomegalovirus antigens. In a later analysis, HLA-associated TCR beta chains showed more clonal expansion and lower generation probabilities than non-associated chains that were equally common. Because some donors lacked HLA typing at each locus, the association tests relied only on the typed subset. A further reported finding was that TCR beta sequences accurately predicted the HLA-A and HLA-B alleles for most subjects in the first cohort. The study gave a list of 150 to 200 TCR beta chains associated with cytomegalovirus. Some IMGT-functional V segments, including TRBV6-2 and TRBV6-3, could not be distinguished by the 87-base-pair reads and were therefore excluded. Correlated functional status among segregating V segments might reflect linkage disequilibrium, but an unknown experimental factor could not be ruled out. In an earlier analysis of over 550 of the donors, most TCR beta V segments were observed in productive rearrangements about 90% or about 30% of the time, broadly matching IMGT annotations. A cluster of highly shared sequence variants was judged likely to represent a technical artifact of the sequencing pipeline. Specific HLA alleles were associated with about 17,000 TCR beta sequences at a false discovery rate of 0.05 in a later analysis. Sequencing depth was assumed to be roughly uniform across donors in the presence/absence analyses, though that assumption may not hold. According to a later analysis, parvovirus B19, influenza, CMV and Epstein-Barr virus appeared linked to several top co-occurrence clusters. In both the original and validation cohorts, the classifier was reported to diagnose cytomegalovirus status with high specificity and sensitivity.

The chain is encoded by TRBV4-1 joined to TRBJ1-5; 5 matching bases give a weak D call of TRBD1. Sequencing used PBMCs. The receptor was isolated from a man in his forties or fifties in good health and CMV-seropositive. The nucleotides are TGCGCCAGCAGCCATCCTCAGGGTTTTAGCAATCAGCCCCAGCATTTT. This codes for CASSHPQGFSNQPQHF.